The 7 T cell receptor beta chains below were found in one sample sequenced in a study of T-cell memory formation after mild COVID-19. TCRdb processed the 5' RACE reads anew with MiXCR; each CDR3 protein has one entry. The table has about 49,000 distinct CDR3 sequences, around 7% seen once; the top ten hold roughly 1.5%. The sequenced material came from PBMCs or a T cell subset sorted from them (not recorded which). The receptor source for this set is a man aged 18 to 30 who had mild COVID-19 (a few samples of this study predate the infection). Cell type and time point are not known.

The chain combines TRBV20-1 with TRBJ2-6; D unclear. The germline CDR1 and CDR2 sequences are DFQATT and SNEGSKA (reference sequence). CDR3 size: 16 residues. V dropped 3 bases and J dropped 0 bases, with 12 bases sitting between them. The CDR3 DNA reads TGCAGTGCTAGGGCCCGAGAAAGCTCTGGGGCCAACGTCCTGACTTTC. Translation: CSARARESSGANVLTF.

In its sample, this clonotype was seen a few times. The rearrangement links TRBV29-1 to TRBJ1-5, with D maybe TRBD1 (6 bases). This CDR3 has 14 amino acids. V was cut by 4 bases and J by 5 bases, with 15 bases left in between. Germline values: CDR1 SQVTM, CDR2 ANQGSEA. CDR3 in amino acids: CSVAETGKDQPQHF. The CDR3 DNA follows: TGCAGCGTTGCTGAGACAGGAAAAGATCAGCCCCAGCATTTT.

This clonotype was picked up a small number of times. The chain is built from TRBV24-1 and TRBJ2-5; D unclear. This CDR3 comprises 15 residues. Trimming removed 8 bases from V and 8 bases from J, with 23 bases in between. Germline V lookup: CDR1 KGHDR, CDR2 SFDVKD. CDR3: CATKGLDDPRETQYF. The CDR3 DNA sequence: TGTGCCACCAAAGGATTGGACGACCCAAGAGAAACCCAGTACTTC.

The sample holds many counts of this clonotype. The V and J genes are TRBV5-1 and TRBJ2-3; D is perhaps TRBD1 or TRBD2 (6 bases each). CDR3 length: 17 amino acids. In germline, CDR1 is SGHRS, CDR2 YFSETQ. Trimming shortened V by 6 bases and J by 0 bases, and 20 bases separated the two germline ends. The CDR3 DNA is TGCGCCAGCACCCCGGGGGCAGGCACCTTCAGCACAGATACGCAGTATTTT. Protein: CASTPGAGTFSTDTQYF.

This clonotype was recorded a few times. The CDR3 DNA sequence: TGTGCCAGCAGTTTATTCACCTCCCCGCCCCTCCACTTT. It encodes CASSLFTSPPLHF. The chain employs TRBV28 and TRBJ1-6, with unresolved D. The CDR3 has 13 residues. CDR1 MDHEN and CDR2 SYDVKM come from the germline V gene. Trimming left V 1 base short and J 13 bases short, with 11 bases between.

This clonotype came up a few times. The genes are TRBV20-1 and TRBJ1-1; no reliable D call. V lost 3 bases and J lost 6, with 23 bases in between. Per the germline V gene, CDR1 is DFQATT and CDR2 is SNEGSKA (reference sequence). The length of the CDR3 is 16 residues. The chain's CDR3 is CSARPQGSEVRAEAFF. In nucleotides, the CDR3 is TGCAGTGCTAGGCCACAAGGGTCTGAGGTGCGGGCTGAAGCTTTCTTT.

This clonotype was seen a few times. The chain joins TRBV20-1 to TRBJ2-5; 10 positions match TRBD2. The ends lost 6 bases at V and 1 base at J; junction bases unmatched: 11. The germline V gene has CDR1 DFQATT and CDR2 SNEGSKA (reference sequence). This CDR3 spans 16 amino acids. DNA of the CDR3: TGCAGTGCACCAAAACTAGCGGGGAGCCCCCAAGAGACCCAGTACTTC. Its protein is CSAPKLAGSPQETQYF.